The clone carrying this T cell receptor (beta chain) came up many times. No antigen is known for it. 5'RACE employing 10-nucleotide random UMIs yielded the cDNA. TCRdb re-called the 5' RACE reads through MiXCR, storing one row per CDR3 protein. Counted here are around 44,000 distinct CDR3 sequences, 2.5% occurring once; the ten biggest clones make up around 10%. These data belong to a study of neurological immune-mediated disorders. Broader study findings: Across subjects, expanded clones had no CDR3 amino acid sequences in common, pointing to private repertoires in all groups. Among 34 multiple sclerosis patients, phylogenetic grouping put the repertoires of 18 into a single related-CDR3 cluster, a possible signature.

The CDR3 covers 17 residues. V lost 3 bases, J lost 8 bases, and 26 bases lay in between. Germline V gene sequence: CDR1 DFQATT, CDR2 SNEGSKA (reference sequence). The TCR was taken from a man younger than 40 with multiple sclerosis. The chain employs TRBV20-1 and TRBJ2-1, with D perhaps TRBD1 (6 bases). The sample consisted of PBMCs. This CDR3 is CSASLPGRDIRVYEQFF. CDR3 nucleotides: TGCAGTGCTAGCCTCCCAGGACGGGACATAAGGGTCTATGAGCAGTTCTTC.